This T cell receptor (beta chain) stems from a study of T cells after yellow fever vaccination. As for the study in general: SMART-Seq v4 Ultra Low Input prepared the low-cell-number fractions.

This clonotype was detected a few times. Its antigen is not known. Study results and limitations: Clonotype sharing between CD4 and CD8 compartments was small.

In TCRdb, the 5' RACE reads were re-called with MiXCR into one record per CDR3 protein. The sample lists some 99,000 distinct CDR3 sequences, about 5.8% occurring once. The TCR sequence derives from a man between 18 and 29 years old who received the YFV17D yellow fever vaccine. This sample comprised CD8+ T cells sorted from PBMCs, obtained 10 days after the yellow fever booster vaccination.

CDR3 sequence reads: CASSYSGTMNTEAFF. CDR3 nucleotide sequence: TGTGCCAGCAGCTATTCCGGGACAATGAACACTGAAGCTTTCTTT. The chain combines TRBV7-8 with TRBJ1-1; perhaps TRBD1 as D (6 bases). Trimming stripped 4 bases from V and 0 bases from J, with 12 bases between. Germline-derived CDR1 and CDR2 are SGHVS and FQNEAQ. The CDR3 spans 15 residues.